The 9 T cell receptor beta chains presented below share a single source sample, sequenced in a study of PD-1 blockade in classical Hodgkin lymphoma. Time point noted: cycle 4 day 1 (C4D1), after less than seven weeks of nivolumab. There was relapse after autologous stem cell transplantation in every patient, and there was variation in brentuximab vedotin exposure. Clones were sequenced by immunoSEQ multiplex PCR, and TCRdb holds only the in-frame ones, with some missing. The sample lists about 92,000 clones, 83% seen once, with about a sixth in the top ten. The material was peripheral blood mononuclear cells (PBMCs), obtained before the fourth cycle of nivolumab. Source of these receptors: a human donor with classical Hodgkin lymphoma.

The genes are TRBV5-1 and TRBJ2-7; D may be TRBD1 (6 bases). Deletions cut 3 bases from V and 1 base from J, with 11 bases between. CDR1 and CDR2 from the germline V gene are SGHRS and YFSETQ. CDR3 size: 14 residues. This CDR3 is CASSSHRDSYEQYF. Written as DNA, the CDR3 is TGCGCCAGCAGCTCCCACAGGGATTCCTACGAGCAGTACTTC.

The V gene is TRBV28, the J gene TRBJ2-3; a possible D gene is TRBD2 (5 bases). This CDR3 has 16 residues. With 6 bases removed from V and 6 bases from J, the gap between germline ends came to 22 bases. Germline lookup yields CDR1 MDHEN and CDR2 SYDVKM. The CDR3 coding sequence is TGTGCCAGCAGCCAATCGATTCCGGGTCGCGGGGATACGCAGTATTTT. Amino acid sequence: CASSQSIPGRGDTQYF. The full variable domain, completed using reference TRBV28 and TRBJ2-3, is DVKVTQSSRYLVKRTGEKVFLECVQDMDHENMFWYRQDPGLGLRLIYFSYDVKMKEKGDIPEGYSVSREKKERFSLILESASTNQTSMYLCASSQSIPGRGDTQYFGPGTRLTVL.

The chain recombines TRBV30 with TRBJ2-1, with D perhaps matching TRBD2 (7 bases). The length of the CDR3 is 14 residues. Germline CDR1 and CDR2: GTSNPN and SVGIG (reference sequence). Trimming removed 6 bases from V and 7 bases from J, with 19 bases in between. CDR3 loop: CACRRRGAMNEQFF. CDR3 DNA sequence: TGTGCCTGTCGCCGCCGGGGGGCTATGAATGAGCAGTTCTTC.

This clone came up once. V gene TRBV19 combines with J gene TRBJ2-5; TRBD2 aligns across 8 bases. The CDR3 has 15 amino acids. CDR1 LNHDA and CDR2 SQIVND come from the germline V gene (reference sequence). V dropped 4 bases and J dropped 5; count of bases not matched to a gene: 9. CDR3 in DNA: TGTGCCAGTAGTACCCTCGGGGGGGCGATGGAGACCCAGTACTTC. Translated: CASSTLGGAMETQYF. Drawing the rest from reference TRBV19 and TRBJ2-5, the complete variable domain is DGGITQSPKYLFRKEGQNVTLSCEQNLNHDAMYWYRQDPGQGLRLIYYSQIVNDFQKGDIAEGYSVSREKKESFPLTVTSAQKNPTAFYLCASSTLGGAMETQYFGPGTRLLVL.

The V call is TRBV5-1, the J call TRBJ2-5; D might be TRBD1 or TRBD2, each matching 5 bases. The CDR3 loop spans 13 amino acids. CDR1 and CDR2 from the germline V gene are SGHRS and YFSETQ. V was clipped by 6 bases and J by 2 bases, with 11 bases between them. DNA for the CDR3: TGCGCCAGCACCCGGGACGTTCAAGAGACCCAGTACTTC. Residues: CASTRDVQETQYF. The full variable domain, its missing parts supplied by reference TRBV5-1 and TRBJ2-5, is KAGVTQTPRYLIKTRGQQVTLSCSPISGHRSVSWYQQTPGQGLQFLFEYFSETQRNKGNFPGRFSGRQFSNSRSEMNVSTLELGDSALYLCASTRDVQETQYFGPGTRLLVL.

V is TRBV7-7 and J is TRBJ2-5; TRBD2 matches at 8 bases. J gave up 2 bases and V 5 bases, and 10 bases lay outside the gene matches. Germline V CDR1 and CDR2: SSHAT, FNYEAQ (reference sequence). This CDR3 is built from 16 residues. CDR3 nucleotides: TGTGCCAGCAGCCCCTTCGGGGGGGCAGCACAAGAGACCCAGTACTTC. It is translated as CASSPFGGAAQETQYF.

As concerns this clone: The germline gene is not matched at one end of the junction; a read error may be the cause. The V call is TRBV29-1, the J call TRBJ2-7; 7 nucleotides match TRBD1. The germline V gene encodes CDR1 SQVTM and CDR2 ANQGSEA. This CDR3 is 12 amino acids long. CDR3 bases: TGCAGCGTTCGGACAGGCCCGTTGGAGCAGTGCTTC. Protein: CSVRTGPLEQCF.

The J gene is TRBJ1-1, the V gene TRBV5-1; maybe TRBD1 (5 bases). This CDR3 is built from 16 residues. The ends were cut back, 3 bases at V and 4 bases at J, with 19 bases in the middle. CDR1 is SGHRS and CDR2 is YFSETQ in the germline V gene. The CDR3 DNA is TGCGCCAGCAGCTCCTTCGGGACGGCCGGGGTCACTGAAGCTTTCTTT. Translating it yields CASSSFGTAGVTEAFF.

This clone was seen only a few times. The V call is TRBV2, the J call TRBJ2-6, with D possibly matching TRBD2 (7 bases). Germline V gives CDR1 SNHLY, CDR2 FYNNEI. This CDR3 spans 16 amino acids. Trimming stripped 4 bases from V and 1 base from J, with 11 bases between. CDR3 in DNA: TGTGCCAGCAGTGTGGGGGGGCGGTCTGGGGCCAACGTCCTGACTTTC. Translated: CASSVGGRSGANVLTF.